This T cell receptor (beta chain) appears in the sequencing data of a study of shared clonotypes between healthy human individuals. Study-wide findings and caveats: Clonotype sharing among donors was expected to depend on sequencing depth.

V lost 5 bases and J lost 5, with 11 bases in between. Germline CDR1 reads SEHNR; CDR2 reads FQNEAQ (reference sequence). The CDR3 sequence is 13 residues long. TCRdb's copy holds only in-frame clones and misses some; the assay was immunoSEQ multiplex PCR. The sample consists of some 2.1 million clones, around 95% of them appearing once. As to this clone: Its antigen remains unknown.

Naivety among CD8 cells was defined by CD45RO negativity and positive CCR7 selection, thereby excluding terminally differentiated effector memory CD45RA+ cells. The sequence derives from a man younger than 35 in good health. Some clones in this sample may be carry-over from other donors' samples. J is TRBJ2-3 and V is TRBV7-9; a possible D gene is TRBD2 (5 bases). The sample was naive CD8+ T cells from PBMCs. In nucleotides, the CDR3 is TGTGCCAGCAGCCCGCCACTAGTAGATACGCAGTATTTT. Translating gives CASSPPLVDTQYF.